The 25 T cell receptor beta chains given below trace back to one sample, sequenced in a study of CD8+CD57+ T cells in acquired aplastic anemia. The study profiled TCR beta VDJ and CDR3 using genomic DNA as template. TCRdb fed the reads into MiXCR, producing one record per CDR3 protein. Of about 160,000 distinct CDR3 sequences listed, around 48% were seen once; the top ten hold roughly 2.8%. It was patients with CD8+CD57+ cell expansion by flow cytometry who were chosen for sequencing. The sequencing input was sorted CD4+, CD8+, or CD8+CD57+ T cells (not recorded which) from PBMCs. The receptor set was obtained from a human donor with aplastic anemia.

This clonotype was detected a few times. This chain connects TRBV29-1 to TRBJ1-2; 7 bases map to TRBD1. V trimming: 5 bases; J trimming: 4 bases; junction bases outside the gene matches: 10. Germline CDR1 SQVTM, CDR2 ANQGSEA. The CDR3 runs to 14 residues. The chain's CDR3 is CSVRQGRTGYGYTF. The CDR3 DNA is TGCAGCGTTCGACAGGGAAGGACCGGCTATGGCTACACCTTC. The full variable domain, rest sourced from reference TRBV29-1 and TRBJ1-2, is SAVISQKPSRDICQRGTSLTIQCQVDSQVTMMFWYRQQPGQSLTLIATANQGSEATYESGFVIDKFPISRPNLTFSTLTVSNMSPEDSSIYLCSVRQGRTGYGYTFGSGTRLTVV.

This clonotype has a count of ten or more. The CDR3 protein is CASSQESGRGNTIYF. In DNA, the CDR3 is TGTGCCAGCAGCCAAGAGTCGGGGCGCGGAAACACCATATATTTT. V usage is TRBV4-2 and J usage is TRBJ1-3; D perhaps matches TRBD1 (5 bases). Germline V lookup: CDR1 LGHNA, CDR2 YNFKEQ. The CDR3 runs to 15 residues. The V gene lost 0 bases and the J gene lost 4 bases, with 10 bases spanning the gap.

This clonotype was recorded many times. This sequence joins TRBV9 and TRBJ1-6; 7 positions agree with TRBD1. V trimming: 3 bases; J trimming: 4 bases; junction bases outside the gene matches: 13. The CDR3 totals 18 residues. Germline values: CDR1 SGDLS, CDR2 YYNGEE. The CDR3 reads CASSDAQTTGQYNSPLHF. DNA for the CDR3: TGTGCCAGCAGCGACGCCCAAACTACGGGACAGTATAATTCACCCCTCCACTTT.

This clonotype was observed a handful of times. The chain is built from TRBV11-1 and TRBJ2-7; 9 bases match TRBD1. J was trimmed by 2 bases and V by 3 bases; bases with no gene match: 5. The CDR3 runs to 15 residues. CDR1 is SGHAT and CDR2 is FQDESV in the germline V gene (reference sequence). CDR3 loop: CASSFGTGQTYEQYF. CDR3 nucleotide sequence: TGTGCCAGCAGCTTTGGGACAGGGCAAACCTACGAGCAGTACTTC. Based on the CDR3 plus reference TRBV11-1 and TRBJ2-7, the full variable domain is EAEVAQSPRYKITEKSQAVAFWCDPISGHATLYWYRQILGQGPELLVQFQDESVVDDSQLPKDRFSAERLKGVDSTLKIQPAELGDSAMYLCASSFGTGQTYEQYFGPGTRLTVT.

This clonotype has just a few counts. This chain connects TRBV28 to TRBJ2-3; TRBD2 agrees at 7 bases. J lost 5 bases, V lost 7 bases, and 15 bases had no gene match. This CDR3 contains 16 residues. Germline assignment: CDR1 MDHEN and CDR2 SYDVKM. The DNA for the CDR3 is TGTGCCAGCACCACCCCCGGGGGGAGTCGGAAAGATACGCAGTATTTT. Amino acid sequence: CASTTPGGSRKDTQYF. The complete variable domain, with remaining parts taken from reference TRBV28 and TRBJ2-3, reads DVKVTQSSRYLVKRTGEKVFLECVQDMDHENMFWYRQDPGLGLRLIYFSYDVKMKEKGDIPEGYSVSREKKERFSLILESASTNQTSMYLCASTTPGGSRKDTQYFGPGTRLTVL.

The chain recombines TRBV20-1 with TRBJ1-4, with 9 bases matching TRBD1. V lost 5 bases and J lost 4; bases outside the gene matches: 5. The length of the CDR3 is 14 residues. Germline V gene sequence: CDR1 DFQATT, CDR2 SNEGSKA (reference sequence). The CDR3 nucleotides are TGCAGTGCTCGGAGGACAGGGGATAATGAAAAACTGTTTTTT. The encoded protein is CSARRTGDNEKLFF.

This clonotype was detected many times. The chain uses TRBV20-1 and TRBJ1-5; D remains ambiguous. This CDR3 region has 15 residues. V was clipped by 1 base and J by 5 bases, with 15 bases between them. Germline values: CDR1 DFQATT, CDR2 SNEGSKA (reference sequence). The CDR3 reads CSARAPGSLDQPQHF. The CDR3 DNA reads TGCAGTGCTAGAGCCCCGGGAAGCTTGGATCAGCCCCAGCATTTT.

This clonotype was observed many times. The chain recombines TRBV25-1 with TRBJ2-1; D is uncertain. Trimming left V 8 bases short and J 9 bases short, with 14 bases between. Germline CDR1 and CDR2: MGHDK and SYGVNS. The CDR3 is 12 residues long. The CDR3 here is CASRRVDGEQFF. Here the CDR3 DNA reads TGTGCCAGCCGTCGCGTCGACGGTGAGCAGTTCTTC.

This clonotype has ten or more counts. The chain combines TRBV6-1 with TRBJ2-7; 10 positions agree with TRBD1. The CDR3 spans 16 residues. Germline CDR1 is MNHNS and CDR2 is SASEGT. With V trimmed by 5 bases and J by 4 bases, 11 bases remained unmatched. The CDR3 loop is CASSPGQGRKVYEQYF. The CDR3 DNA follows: TGTGCCAGCAGTCCGGGACAGGGGAGGAAGGTTTACGAGCAGTACTTC.

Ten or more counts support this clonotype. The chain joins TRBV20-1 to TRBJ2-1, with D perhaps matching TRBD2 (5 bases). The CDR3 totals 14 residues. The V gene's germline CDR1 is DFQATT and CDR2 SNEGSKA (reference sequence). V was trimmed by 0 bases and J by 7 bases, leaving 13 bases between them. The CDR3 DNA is TGCAGTGCTAGAGATAGGTTGACGGGAAATGAGCAGTTCTTC. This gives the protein CSARDRLTGNEQFF.

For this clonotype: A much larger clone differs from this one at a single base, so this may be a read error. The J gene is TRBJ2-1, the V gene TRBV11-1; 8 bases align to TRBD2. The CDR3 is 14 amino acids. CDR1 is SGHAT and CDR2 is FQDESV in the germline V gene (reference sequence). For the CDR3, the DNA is TGTGCCAGCAGCTTATCAGCGGGACTAGAAGAGCAGTCCTTC. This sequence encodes CASSLSAGLEEQSF. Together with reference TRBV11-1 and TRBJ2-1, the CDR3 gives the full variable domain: EAEVAQSPRYKITEKSQAVAFWCDPISGHATLYWYRQILGQGPELLVQFQDESVVDDSQLPKDRFSAERLKGVDSTLKIQPAELGDSAMYLCASSLSAGLEEQSFGPGTRLTVL.

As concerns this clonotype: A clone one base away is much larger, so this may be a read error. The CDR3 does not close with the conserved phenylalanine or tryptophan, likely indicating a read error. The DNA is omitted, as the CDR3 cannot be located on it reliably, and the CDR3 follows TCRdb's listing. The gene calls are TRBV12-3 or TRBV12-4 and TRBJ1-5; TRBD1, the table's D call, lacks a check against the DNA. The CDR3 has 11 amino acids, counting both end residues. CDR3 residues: CASSTGQGRHL.

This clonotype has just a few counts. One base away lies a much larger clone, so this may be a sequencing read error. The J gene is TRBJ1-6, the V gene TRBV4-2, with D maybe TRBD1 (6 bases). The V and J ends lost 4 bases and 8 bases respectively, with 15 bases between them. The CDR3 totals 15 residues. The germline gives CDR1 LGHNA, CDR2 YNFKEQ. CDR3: CASSPTGQTDSPLHF. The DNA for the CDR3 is TGTGCCAGCAGCCCCACAGGACAGACGGATTCACCCCTCCACTTT.

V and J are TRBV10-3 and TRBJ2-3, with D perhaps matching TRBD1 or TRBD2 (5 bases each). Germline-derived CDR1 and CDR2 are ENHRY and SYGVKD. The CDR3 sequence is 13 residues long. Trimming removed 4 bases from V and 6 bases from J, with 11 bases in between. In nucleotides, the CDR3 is TGTGCCATCAGTGGGGACCCAACGGATACGCAGTATTTT. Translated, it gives CAISGDPTDTQYF.

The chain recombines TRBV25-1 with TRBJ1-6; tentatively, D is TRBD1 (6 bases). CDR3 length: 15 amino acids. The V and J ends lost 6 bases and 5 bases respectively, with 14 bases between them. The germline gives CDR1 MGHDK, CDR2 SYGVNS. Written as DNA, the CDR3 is TGTGCCAGCAGCCCCCGGACAGCTAATAATTCACCCCTCCACTTT. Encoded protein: CASSPRTANNSPLHF.

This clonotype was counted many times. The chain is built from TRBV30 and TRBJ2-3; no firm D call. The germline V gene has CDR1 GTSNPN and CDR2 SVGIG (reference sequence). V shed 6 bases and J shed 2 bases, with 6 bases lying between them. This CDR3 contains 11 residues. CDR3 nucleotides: TGTGCCTGTGATGCCACAGATACGCAGTATTTT. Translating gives CACDATDTQYF.

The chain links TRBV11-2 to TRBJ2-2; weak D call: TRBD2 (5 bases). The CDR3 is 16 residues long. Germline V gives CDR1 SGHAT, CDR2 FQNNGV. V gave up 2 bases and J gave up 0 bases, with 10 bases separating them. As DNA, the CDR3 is TGTGCCAGCAGCTTATTGGGTAGCGCGAACACCGGGGAGCTGTTTTTT. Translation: CASSLLGSANTGELFF. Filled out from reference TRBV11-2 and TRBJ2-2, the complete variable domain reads EAGVAQSPRYKIIEKRQSVAFWCNPISGHATLYWYQQILGQGPKLLIQFQNNGVVDDSQLPKDRFSAERLKGVDSTLKIQPAKLEDSAVYLCASSLLGSANTGELFFGEGSRLTVL.

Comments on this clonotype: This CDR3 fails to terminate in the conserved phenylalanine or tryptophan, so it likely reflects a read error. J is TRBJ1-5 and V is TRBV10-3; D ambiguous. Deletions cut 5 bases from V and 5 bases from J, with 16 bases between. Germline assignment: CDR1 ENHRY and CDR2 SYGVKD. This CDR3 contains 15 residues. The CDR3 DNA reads TGTGCCATCAGTCCCGTCGGCGGATCCGATCAGCCCCAGCATTCT. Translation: CAISPVGGSDQPQHS.

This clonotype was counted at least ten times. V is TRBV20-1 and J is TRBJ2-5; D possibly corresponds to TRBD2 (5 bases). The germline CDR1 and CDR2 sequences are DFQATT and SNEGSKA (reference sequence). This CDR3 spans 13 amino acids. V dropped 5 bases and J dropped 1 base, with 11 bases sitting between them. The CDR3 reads CSAGNGIQETQYF. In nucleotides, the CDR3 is TGCAGTGCTGGAAACGGGATCCAAGAGACCCAGTACTTC.

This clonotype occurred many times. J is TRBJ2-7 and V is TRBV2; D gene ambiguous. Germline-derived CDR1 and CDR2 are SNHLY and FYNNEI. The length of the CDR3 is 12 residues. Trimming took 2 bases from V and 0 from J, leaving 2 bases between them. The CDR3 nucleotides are TGTGCCAGCAGTGAATACTCCTACGAGCAGTACTTC. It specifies CASSEYSYEQYF. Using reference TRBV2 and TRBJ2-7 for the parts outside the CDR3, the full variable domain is EPEVTQTPSHQVTQMGQEVILRCVPISNHLYFYWYRQILGQKVEFLVSFYNNEISEKSEIFDDQFSVERPDGSNFTLKIRSTKLEDSAMYFCASSEYSYEQYFGPGTRLTVT.

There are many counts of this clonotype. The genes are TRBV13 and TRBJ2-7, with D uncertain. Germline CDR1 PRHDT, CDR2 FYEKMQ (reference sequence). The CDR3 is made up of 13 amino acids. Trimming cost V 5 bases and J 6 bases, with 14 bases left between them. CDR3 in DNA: TGTGCCAGCAGCATCGGACCCAGCGCCGAGCAGTACTTC. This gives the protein CASSIGPSAEQYF.

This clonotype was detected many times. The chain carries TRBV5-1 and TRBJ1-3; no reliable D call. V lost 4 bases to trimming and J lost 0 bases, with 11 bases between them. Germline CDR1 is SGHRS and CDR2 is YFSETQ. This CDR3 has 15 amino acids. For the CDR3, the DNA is TGCGCCAGCAGCGCCATGATGAGCTCTGGAAACACCATATATTTT. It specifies CASSAMMSSGNTIYF.

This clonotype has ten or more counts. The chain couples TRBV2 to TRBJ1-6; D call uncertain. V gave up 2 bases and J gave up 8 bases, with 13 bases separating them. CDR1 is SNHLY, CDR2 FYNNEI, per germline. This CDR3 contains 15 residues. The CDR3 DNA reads TGTGCCAGCAGTGAAAGGGCTTCTTGGGATTCACCCCTCCACTTT. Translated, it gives CASSERASWDSPLHF. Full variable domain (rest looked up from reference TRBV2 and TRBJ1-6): EPEVTQTPSHQVTQMGQEVILRCVPISNHLYFYWYRQILGQKVEFLVSFYNNEISEKSEIFDDQFSVERPDGSNFTLKIRSTKLEDSAMYFCASSERASWDSPLHFGNGTRLTVT.

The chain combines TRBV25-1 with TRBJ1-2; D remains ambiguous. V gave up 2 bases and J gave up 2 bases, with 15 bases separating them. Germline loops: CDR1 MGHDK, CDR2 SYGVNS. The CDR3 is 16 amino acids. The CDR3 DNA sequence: TGTGCCAGCAGTGAAGAAGAGTGGGGAACCAACTATGGCTACACCTTC. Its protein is CASSEEEWGTNYGYTF.

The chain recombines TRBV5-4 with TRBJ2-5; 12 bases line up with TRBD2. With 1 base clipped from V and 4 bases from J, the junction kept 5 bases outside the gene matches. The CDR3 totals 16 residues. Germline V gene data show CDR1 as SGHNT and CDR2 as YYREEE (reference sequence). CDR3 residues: CASSLRLAGGRETQYF. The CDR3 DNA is TGTGCCAGCAGCTTGCGGCTAGCGGGAGGGCGAGAGACCCAGTACTTC.